Sequencing of this TCR beta chain was carried out in a study of blood T cell repertoires in COVID-19. Germline CDR1 MDHEN, CDR2 SYDVKM. The CDR3 is made up of 14 amino acids. V dropped 2 bases and J dropped 7 bases, with 11 bases sitting between them. The repertoire was sequenced with immunoSEQ multiplex PCR; TCRdb's copy has only in-frame clones and lacks some. The sample lists about 88,000 clones, around nine tenths seen once, with about 3% in the top ten. The sequenced sample consisted of peripheral blood. The TCR originated in a woman older than 75 with acute or convalescent COVID-19. The chain combines TRBV28 with TRBJ1-4; possibly TRBD1 for D (5 bases). CDR3 amino acids: CASSLGGVTEKLFF. For the CDR3, the DNA is TGTGCCAGCAGTTTAGGAGGGGTTACTGAAAAACTGTTTTTT.